These T cell receptor beta chains were read from a single sample in a study of cytomegalovirus exposure and HLA in healthy donors. Generated by immunoSEQ multiplex PCR, the TCRdb table keeps only in-frame clones and is missing some. The repertoire includes roughly 120,000 clones, roughly 91% of them detected once, and over 3% sits in the top ten. Sequencing used PBMCs. Receptors were obtained from a young man in good health and CMV-seronegative. Both conserved end residues are part of each CDR3. The D gene is left open where the match is weak. Rows may omit the clone size; those that give it use once, few, many or a size class.

J gene: TRBJ1-2; V gene: TRBV6-5; D gene: TRBD1; clone size: -; CDR3 protein: CASSGDRALKGYTF; CDR3 DNA: TGTGCCAGCAGTGGGGACAGGGCTTTGAAGGGCTACACCTTC
J gene: TRBJ2-7; V gene: TRBV5-4; D gene: TRBD2; clone size: -; CDR3 protein: CASSTGLAGPYEQYF; CDR3 DNA: TGTGCCAGCAGCACTGGACTAGCGGGGCCCTACGAGCAGTACTTC
J gene: TRBJ1-2; V gene: TRBV27; D gene: -; clone size: -; CDR3 protein: CASSFEGNYGYTF; CDR3 DNA: TGTGCCAGCAGTTTCGAGGGAAACTATGGCTACACCTTC
J gene: TRBJ1-5; V gene: TRBV2; D gene: -; clone size: -; CDR3 protein: CASSRDTSNQPQHF; CDR3 DNA: TGTGCCAGTTCCCGGGACACTAGCAATCAGCCCCAGCATTTT
J gene: TRBJ1-5; V gene: TRBV28; D gene: -; clone size: -; CDR3 protein: CASSFRGDTPQPQHF; CDR3 DNA: TGTGCCAGCAGTTTCCGGGGGGACACACCTCAGCCCCAGCATTTT
J gene: TRBJ2-7; V gene: TRBV11-1; D gene: TRBD1; clone size: -; CDR3 protein: CASSSPGQGLRGQYF; CDR3 DNA: TGTGCCAGCAGCTCCCCGGGACAGGGGTTACGAGGGCAGTACTTC
J gene: TRBJ2-7; V gene: TRBV28; D gene: TRBD1; clone size: -; CDR3 protein: CASTPSRGRNEQYF; CDR3 DNA: TGTGCCAGCACCCCCTCTAGGGGGCGGAACGAGCAGTACTTC
J gene: TRBJ2-7; V gene: TRBV7-9; D gene: TRBD1; clone size: -; CDR3 protein: CASSLGDRGGFEQYF; CDR3 DNA: TGTGCCAGCAGCCTCGGGGACAGGGGGGGATTCGAGCAGTACTTC
J gene: TRBJ2-1; V gene: TRBV28; D gene: -; clone size: -; CDR3 protein: CASSFSEQFF; CDR3 DNA: TGTGCCAGCAGTTTTAGTGAGCAGTTCTTC
J gene: TRBJ1-1; V gene: TRBV7-2; D gene: TRBD1; clone size: -; CDR3 protein: CASSRDRRDAFF; CDR3 DNA: TGTGCCAGCAGCCGGGACAGGCGGGACGCTTTCTTT
J gene: TRBJ1-3; V gene: TRBV7-2; D gene: TRBD1; clone size: -; CDR3 protein: CASSLNQGASSGNTIYF; CDR3 DNA: TGTGCCAGCAGCTTAAACCAGGGGGCGAGCTCTGGAAACACCATATATTTT
J gene: TRBJ2-3; V gene: TRBV29-1; D gene: TRBD2; clone size: once; CDR3 protein: CSVDGLAGDLTDTQYF; CDR3 DNA: TGCAGCGTTGACGGACTAGCGGGGGACCTCACAGATACGCAGTATTTT
J gene: TRBJ1-2; V gene: TRBV27; D gene: TRBD1; clone size: -; CDR3 protein: CASMTGGHGYTF; CDR3 DNA: TGTGCCAGTATGACAGGGGGCCATGGCTACACCTTC
J gene: TRBJ1-5; V gene: TRBV6-1; D gene: TRBD1; clone size: -; CDR3 protein: CASSERVRGVDQPQHF; CDR3 DNA: TGTGCCAGCAGTGAAAGGGTCAGGGGGGTGGATCAGCCCCAGCATTTT
J gene: TRBJ1-1; V gene: TRBV5-1; D gene: -; clone size: -; CDR3 protein: CATRGGEGLAFF; CDR3 DNA: TGCGCCACGAGGGGAGGGGAGGGTCTTGCTTTCTTT
J gene: TRBJ2-7; V gene: TRBV7-2; D gene: -; clone size: -; CDR3 protein: CASSRRVEGEQYF; CDR3 DNA: TGTGCCAGCAGCCGCCGGGTAGAAGGCGAGCAGTACTTC
J gene: TRBJ2-2; V gene: TRBV23-1; D gene: TRBD1; clone size: -; CDR3 protein: CASSQSNRGNTGELFF; CDR3 DNA: TGCGCCAGCAGTCAATCCAACAGGGGCAACACCGGGGAGCTGTTTTTT
J gene: TRBJ1-2; V gene: TRBV1; D gene: -; clone size: few; CDR3 protein: CTSSSRVSGYGYTF; CDR3 DNA: TGCACCAGCTCCTCCAGGGTATCGGGCTATGGCTACACCTTC
J gene: TRBJ1-1; V gene: TRBV7-6; D gene: -; clone size: -; CDR3 protein: CASSLGGTGNTEAFF; CDR3 DNA: TGTGCCAGCAGCTTAGGCGGGACGGGGAACACTGAAGCTTTCTTT
J gene: TRBJ2-3; V gene: TRBV14; D gene: -; clone size: -; CDR3 protein: CASSQDRNRITDTQYF; CDR3 DNA: TGTGCCAGCAGCCAAGATAGAAACAGGATCACAGATACGCAGTATTTT
J gene: TRBJ2-5; V gene: TRBV9; D gene: TRBD1; clone size: -; CDR3 protein: CASSATPGQGWETQYF; CDR3 DNA: TGTGCCAGCAGCGCCACCCCGGGACAGGGTTGGGAGACCCAGTACTTC
J gene: TRBJ2-5; V gene: TRBV9; D gene: TRBD1; clone size: -; CDR3 protein: CASSGLRDRAERETQYF; CDR3 DNA: TGTGCCAGCAGCGGTCTCCGGGACAGGGCCGAGCGGGAGACCCAGTACTTC
J gene: TRBJ2-5; V gene: TRBV28; D gene: -; clone size: -; CDR3 protein: CASSLPQGGETQYF; CDR3 DNA: TGTGCCAGCAGCCTCCCGCAGGGTGGAGAGACCCAGTACTTC
J gene: TRBJ2-3; V gene: TRBV13; D gene: TRBD2; clone size: -; CDR3 protein: CASSTPDWASGVSTDTQYF; CDR3 DNA: TGTGCCAGCAGTACCCCTGACTGGGCTAGCGGGGTTAGCACAGATACGCAGTATTTT
J gene: TRBJ2-2; V gene: TRBV29-1; D gene: TRBD1; clone size: -; CDR3 protein: CSAGTGIGELFF; CDR3 DNA: TGCAGCGCTGGGACAGGGATCGGGGAGCTGTTTTTT
J gene: TRBJ1-2; V gene: TRBV28; D gene: -; clone size: -; CDR3 protein: CASSSGHRAHYGYTF; CDR3 DNA: TGTGCCAGCAGTTCCGGCCACAGGGCTCACTATGGCTACACCTTC
J gene: TRBJ1-2; V gene: TRBV5-4; D gene: -; clone size: -; CDR3 protein: CASSSQSNYGYTF; CDR3 DNA: TGTGCCAGCAGCTCACAGAGTAACTATGGCTACACCTTC
J gene: TRBJ1-2; V gene: TRBV28; D gene: -; clone size: -; CDR3 protein: CASSFQFYGYTF; CDR3 DNA: TGTGCCAGCAGTTTTCAGTTCTATGGCTACACCTTC